The clone carrying this T cell receptor (beta chain) was observed a single time. The data are from a study of CD8 T cells in Susac syndrome. Healthy donors, matched for age and sex, constituted the control group. An input of about 0.5 to 1 ug of RNA was subjected to reverse transcription using random hexamers. The method of amplification for TCR beta CDR3 was immunoSEQ multiplex PCR, covering 54 Vbeta and 13 Jbeta. MiXCR, run by TCRdb on the immunoSEQ multiplex PCR reads, gives a single entry per CDR3 protein. This sample has 100,000 to 150,000 distinct CDR3 sequences, with about 95% found just once. The V segment lost 0 bases and the J segment 7 bases; nucleotides outside the gene matches: 4. Germline V CDR1 and CDR2: SGHNT, YYREEE (reference sequence). The length of the CDR3 is 15 residues.

The sample taken for sequencing was CD4+ T cells from PBMCs. This TCR came from a human donor in good health. The rearrangement joins TRBV5-4 to TRBJ1-4, with 9 bases that match TRBD1. CDR3 DNA sequence: TGTGCCAGCAGCTTGGGGGACAGGGCCGGTGAAAAACTGTTTTTT. Residues: CASSLGDRAGEKLFF. Using reference TRBV5-4 and TRBJ1-4 for the parts outside the CDR3, the full variable domain is ETGVTQSPTHLIKTRGQQVTLRCSSQSGHNTVSWYQQALGQGPQFIFQYYREEENGRGNFPPRFSGLQFPNYSSELNVNALELDDSALYLCASSLGDRAGEKLFFGSGTQLSVL.